A single sample is the source of the 30 T cell receptor beta chains below, sequenced in a study of vaccination and CD4 T cells after COVID-19 (dated by TCRdb to between 2021 and 2024). What the treatment or condition label conveys for this sample: approximately 9-day PBMC culture with coronavirus spike peptide pools or control peptides (ViraFEST assay). Receptors were amplified or captured by PCR. The sample was run on an Illumina iSeq 100. DNA from cultured CD4+ T cells underwent TCR sequencing with the Oncomine TCR Beta short-read assay at the Johns Hopkins FTIC core. TCRdb's own reprocessing of the public reads used fastp at Q25 and MiXCR and kept productive beta chains. Rows matching on CDR3 protein sequence are summarized as one entry with the most common DNA and genes. The sample profile shows 13,000 or so distinct CDR3 sequences; roughly two thirds of them were found once. 10% to 12% of the sample is taken by the ten largest.

Antigens for these TCRs are unknown. Material: CD4+ T cells from blood, cultured in vitro. The receptor source for this set is a human donor who had recovered from COVID-19.

The rearrangement links TRBV5-1 to TRBJ1-4, with no clear D. The CDR3 loop spans 15 amino acids. Germline V gene lookup returns CDR1 SGHRS and CDR2 YFSETQ. Trimming shortened V by 4 bases and J by 0 bases, and 10 bases separated the two germline ends. CDR3 loop: CASSPTPATNEKLFF. The CDR3, as DNA: TGCGCCAGCAGCCCGACTCCGGCAACTAATGAAAAACTGTTTTTT.

The V and J genes are TRBV19 and TRBJ1-5, with unresolved D. Germline CDR1 and CDR2: LNHDA and SQIVND (reference sequence). The CDR3 sequence is 15 residues long. Trimming cost V 5 bases and J 2 bases, with 13 bases left between them. CDR3 bases: TGTGCCAGTAGTTTAATTATTGGTGGCAATCAGCCCCAGCATTTT. It is translated as CASSLIIGGNQPQHF.

This chain joins TRBV19 and TRBJ2-5; possible D gene TRBD2, 6 bases. Per germline, CDR1 LNHDA and CDR2 SQIVND (reference sequence). Trimming cost V 5 bases and J 7 bases, with 20 bases left between them. The CDR3 runs 15 residues. CDR3 in DNA: TGTGCCAGTAGTCATAGGGCCGGGAGAGGTAGGACCCAGTACTTC. Translating gives CASSHRAGRGRTQYF.

There are a few counts of this clonotype. The chain joins TRBV19 to TRBJ1-6; 7 bases agree with TRBD1. V dropped 5 bases and J dropped 8; count of bases not matched to a gene: 3. The germline CDR1 and CDR2 sequences are LNHDA and SQIVND (reference sequence). This CDR3 has 13 residues. In DNA form, the CDR3 reads TGTGCCAGTAGTCCAGACAGGGATTCACCCCTCCACTTT. This encodes CASSPDRDSPLHF.

The chain links TRBV20-1 to TRBJ1-5; D is undetermined. Trimming shortened V by 0 bases and J by 6 bases, and 6 bases separated the two germline ends. Germline V lookup: CDR1 DFQATT, CDR2 SNEGSKA (reference sequence). The CDR3 extends over 12 amino acids. The CDR3 DNA reads as TGCAGTGCTAGAGATCTTGGTCAGCCCCAGCATTTT. This gives the protein CSARDLGQPQHF.

The rearrangement links TRBV30 to TRBJ1-1, with D maybe TRBD1 (6 bases). CDR3 size: 13 residues. With 4 bases removed from V and 1 base from J, the gap between germline ends came to 10 bases. Germline assignment: CDR1 GTSNPN and CDR2 SVGIG (reference sequence). CDR3 protein: CAWKGGQNTEAFF. The DNA for the CDR3 is TGTGCCTGGAAGGGGGGACAGAACACTGAAGCTTTCTTT.

The V gene is TRBV19, the J gene TRBJ1-1, with 12 positions matching TRBD1. This CDR3 has 17 amino acids. V shed 9 bases and J 10 bases; nucleotides not matched to a gene: 21. Germline-derived CDR1 and CDR2 are LNHDA and SQIVND (reference sequence). The CDR3 DNA follows: TGTGCCAGCCGATTAACCGGGACAGGGGGCGGGATACGTGGAGCTTTCTTT. Translating it yields CASRLTGTGGGIRGAFF.

This clonotype was detected a few times. V usage is TRBV19 and J usage is TRBJ1-1; D not resolved. In germline, CDR1 is LNHDA, CDR2 SQIVND (reference sequence). Between the trimmed V and J ends, which lost 4 bases and 3 bases, there was a span of 9 bases. The CDR3 consists of 13 residues. CDR3 amino acids: CASSTDLYTEAFF. The CDR3 region has the DNA TGTGCCAGTAGTACCGACTTATACACTGAAGCTTTCTTT.

The rearrangement joins TRBV6-2 or TRBV6-3 to TRBJ1-1, with a tentative D call TRBD1 (5 bases). V shed 2 bases and J shed 1 base, with 17 bases lying between them. Germline lookup yields CDR1 MNHEY and CDR2 SVGEGT. The CDR3 is 17 residues long. In nucleotides, the CDR3 is TGTGCCAGCAGTTACCTGGTCGGAGGGGTCTCGAACACTGAAGCTTTCTTT. Its translation: CASSYLVGGVSNTEAFF.

This clonotype was observed a single time. The J gene is TRBJ2-7, the V gene TRBV6-5, with D perhaps TRBD2 (5 bases). This CDR3 region has 15 residues. V was shortened by 4 bases and J by 0 bases, with 13 bases between the two germline ends. Germline-derived CDR1 and CDR2 are MNHEY and SVGAGI. The CDR3 region is CASSSAGLGSYEQYF. Written as DNA, the CDR3 is TGTGCCAGCAGTTCGGCGGGCTTGGGCTCCTACGAGCAGTACTTC.

This clonotype has just a few counts. V gene TRBV7-8 combines with J gene TRBJ2-7; 10 nucleotides agree with TRBD2. CDR1 and CDR2 from the germline V gene are SGHVS and FQNEAQ. The CDR3 loop spans 17 amino acids. The V segment lost 1 base and the J segment 1 base; nucleotides outside the gene matches: 7. The DNA for the CDR3 is TGTGCCAGCAGCTTAGGGGCCACTAGCGGGGTTTCCTACGAGCAGTACTTC. Encoded protein: CASSLGATSGVSYEQYF. Full variable domain (missing parts from reference TRBV7-8 and TRBJ2-7): GAGVSQSPRYKVAKRGQDVALRCDPISGHVSLFWYQQALGQGPEFLTYFQNEAQLDKSGLPSDRFFAERPEGSVSTLKIQRTQQEDSAVYLCASSLGATSGVSYEQYFGPGTRLTVT.

V and J are TRBV20-1 and TRBJ2-1, with 7 bases that match TRBD1. The J call may be in error: the DNA end matches TRBJ2-7 better. Germline CDR1 and CDR2: DFQATT and SNEGSKA (reference sequence). The CDR3 covers 12 residues. This CDR3 is CSAREGAGEQYF. The CDR3 DNA follows: TGCAGTGCTCGTGAGGGGGCTGGAGAGCAGTACTTC.

The chain carries TRBV11-3 and TRBJ1-5; a weak D match, TRBD1 (5 bases). The CDR3 consists of 14 residues. Between the trimmed V and J ends, which lost 1 base and 5 bases, there was a span of 9 bases. Germline V gene sequence: CDR1 SGHNT, CDR2 YENEEA. CDR3 amino acids: CASSLVPQDQPQHF. The DNA of the CDR3 is TGTGCCAGCAGCTTAGTCCCACAGGATCAGCCCCAGCATTTT.

The V and J genes are TRBV6-2 or TRBV6-3 and TRBJ2-5, with TRBD2 matching over 15 bases. The germline gives CDR1 MNHEY, CDR2 SVGEGT. V was pared by 8 bases and J by 4 bases, with 5 bases of the junction left unmatched. CDR3 length: 15 amino acids. The CDR3 sequence is CASRTSGGAGETQYF. In DNA form, the CDR3 reads TGTGCCAGCCGGACTAGCGGGGGGGCCGGAGAGACCCAGTACTTC.

The V call is TRBV20-1, the J call TRBJ1-3; the D gene is possibly TRBD1 (6 bases). The CDR3 totals 14 residues. The germline V gene has CDR1 DFQATT and CDR2 SNEGSKA (reference sequence). The CDR3 nucleotides read TGCAATCTTTGGACAGAAAGCTCTGGAAACACCATATATTTT. Translation gives CNLWTESSGNTIYF.

Only a few counts were recorded for this clonotype. The chain employs TRBV19 and TRBJ2-5, with 9 bases aligning to TRBD2. The CDR3 extends over 15 amino acids. V trimming: 4 bases; J trimming: 1 base; junction bases outside the gene matches: 4. Germline V gives CDR1 LNHDA, CDR2 SQIVND (reference sequence). The DNA of the CDR3 is TGTGCCAGTAGTACCAGCGGGAGGATCCAAGAGACCCAGTACTTC. This gives the protein CASSTSGRIQETQYF.

As to this clonotype: A junction boundary mismatches the germline segment, possibly from a read error. The chain links TRBV5-3 to TRBJ1-1; TRBD1 matches 10 bases. TRBV5-3 is placed among ORFs of uncertain function. The CDR3 totals 17 residues. DNA for the CDR3: TGTGCCAGCAGCTTCCTCGACAGGGGGCACATGAACACTGAAGCTTTCTTT. This translates into CASSFLDRGHMNTEAFF.

This clonotype was counted between two and nine times. This sequence joins TRBV27 and TRBJ2-7; 11 nucleotides align to TRBD1. V shed 10 bases and J 2 bases; nucleotides not matched to a gene: 7. Germline V gene data show CDR1 as MNHEY and CDR2 as SMNVEV (reference sequence). This CDR3 is built from 14 residues. The CDR3 DNA sequence: TGTGCCACTTCGGACAGGGGGCAAACCTACGAGCAGTACTTC. Translated, it gives CATSDRGQTYEQYF.

V is TRBV7-9 and J is TRBJ2-1; 9 positions match TRBD2. Per germline, CDR1 SEHNR and CDR2 FQNEAQ (reference sequence). The CDR3 length is 14 residues. The ends lost 5 bases at V and 6 bases at J; junction bases unmatched: 5. The CDR3 bases are TGTGCCAGCAGCCCCAGCGGGAGGAGCAATGAGCAGTTCTTC. Protein product: CASSPSGRSNEQFF.

The chain couples TRBV10-1 to TRBJ1-2; 11 nucleotides agree with TRBD1. The CDR3 length is 24 residues. CDR1 is WNHNN, CDR2 SYGVQD, per germline (reference sequence). Trimming cost V 6 bases and J 7 bases; bases outside gene matches: 37. This CDR3 is CASSRLPRGMAGTGGAVKRVGYTF. CDR3 DNA: TGCGCCAGCAGCCGGCTTCCCCGCGGAATGGCCGGGACAGGGGGAGCGGTAAAGAGGGTTGGCTACACCTTC.

This chain links TRBV12-3 or TRBV12-4 with TRBJ1-1, with D perhaps matching TRBD1 (6 bases). The length of the CDR3 is 13 residues. Trimming removed 3 bases at V and 7 bases at J, with 12 bases between. In DNA, the CDR3 is TGTGCCAGCAGTTTTCGACAGGACGGTGAAGCTTTCTTT. It yields the protein CASSFRQDGEAFF.

The chain employs TRBV20-1 and TRBJ1-2; D uncertain. Germline V lookup: CDR1 DFQATT, CDR2 SNEGSKA (reference sequence). Trimming removed 0 bases at V and 3 bases at J, with 8 bases between. The CDR3 is 13 amino acids. CDR3 sequence reads: CSARDDGYYGYTF. The CDR3 nucleotides read TGCAGTGCTAGAGATGATGGGTACTATGGCTACACCTTC.

This sequence joins TRBV29-1 and TRBJ1-1; D may be TRBD1 (5 bases). The V end lost 3 bases, the J end lost 0 bases, and 8 bases lay between the germline ends. This CDR3 is built from 13 residues. Per the germline V gene, CDR1 is SQVTM and CDR2 is ANQGSEA. The CDR3 DNA reads TGCAGCGTTGAGGGCAGGGTGAACACTGAAGCTTTCTTT. Protein product: CSVEGRVNTEAFF.

This clonotype was recorded a few times. The chain employs TRBV11-3 and TRBJ1-1, with D unresolved. Trimming removed 3 bases from V and 1 base from J, with 3 bases in between. Germline values: CDR1 SGHNT, CDR2 YENEEA. CDR3 length equals 12 residues. DNA for the CDR3: TGTGCCAGCAGCTTCTCGAACACTGAAGCTTTCTTT. Translated: CASSFSNTEAFF.

The chain links TRBV5-6 to TRBJ1-2; D call uncertain. Germline CDR1 and CDR2: SGHDT and YYEEEE. The ends were cut back, 1 base at V and 9 bases at J, with 13 bases in the middle. The CDR3 consists of 13 residues. CDR3 bases: TGTGCCAGCAGCTTGCGGGTAATCGGCAGCTACACCTTC. Its translation is CASSLRVIGSYTF.

The chain joins TRBV20-1 to TRBJ2-7; either TRBD1 or TRBD2 may fit D (6 bases each). The germline CDR1 and CDR2 sequences are DFQATT and SNEGSKA (reference sequence). The CDR3 is 15 amino acids. Trimming stripped 4 bases from V and 7 bases from J, with 23 bases between. This CDR3 is CSAKGEAGSGLEQYF. CDR3 DNA: TGCAGTGCTAAGGGGGAGGCGGGCAGTGGCTTGGAGCAGTACTTC.

The V and J genes are TRBV19 and TRBJ1-1; D not resolved. Trimming pared 3 bases from V and 7 bases from J, leaving 6 bases between. CDR1 and CDR2 (germline): LNHDA, SQIVND (reference sequence). The CDR3 has 11 residues. Written as DNA, the CDR3 is TGTGCCAGTAGTATCGTGGGTGAAGCTTTCTTT. This translates into CASSIVGEAFF.

The chain recombines TRBV25-1 with TRBJ1-2; D unclear. V was shortened by 5 bases and J by 0 bases, with 16 bases between the two germline ends. CDR1 is MGHDK and CDR2 is SYGVNS in the germline V gene. This CDR3 is 16 amino acids long. CDR3 sequence reads: CASSPNPPMTNYGYTF. The CDR3 DNA sequence: TGTGCCAGCAGTCCCAACCCGCCCATGACTAACTATGGCTACACCTTC.

V and J are TRBV12-3 or TRBV12-4 and TRBJ2-3, with 10 bases lining up with TRBD2. The CDR3 runs to 19 residues. V gave up 4 bases and J gave up 5 bases; unmatched junction bases: 18. CDR3: CASSSKGLPSGGAGDTQYF. CDR3 nucleotides: TGTGCCAGCAGTTCCAAGGGCCTCCCGAGCGGGGGGGCCGGAGATACGCAGTATTTT.

The rearrangement uses TRBV11-3 and TRBJ1-1, with D possibly TRBD1 on 6 matching bases. The CDR3 is 15 amino acids. V was shortened by 1 base and J by 0 bases, with 9 bases between the two germline ends. The germline CDR1 and CDR2 sequences are SGHNT and YENEEA. DNA of the CDR3: TGTGCCAGCAGCTTAGTCAGGGGACTGAACACTGAAGCTTTCTTT. Protein product: CASSLVRGLNTEAFF. The full variable domain, completed using reference TRBV11-3 and TRBJ1-1, is EAGVVQSPRYKIIEKKQPVAFWCNPISGHNTLYWYLQNLGQGPELLIRYENEEAVDDSQLPKDRFSAERLKGVDSTLKIQPAELGDSAVYLCASSLVRGLNTEAFFGQGTRLTVV.